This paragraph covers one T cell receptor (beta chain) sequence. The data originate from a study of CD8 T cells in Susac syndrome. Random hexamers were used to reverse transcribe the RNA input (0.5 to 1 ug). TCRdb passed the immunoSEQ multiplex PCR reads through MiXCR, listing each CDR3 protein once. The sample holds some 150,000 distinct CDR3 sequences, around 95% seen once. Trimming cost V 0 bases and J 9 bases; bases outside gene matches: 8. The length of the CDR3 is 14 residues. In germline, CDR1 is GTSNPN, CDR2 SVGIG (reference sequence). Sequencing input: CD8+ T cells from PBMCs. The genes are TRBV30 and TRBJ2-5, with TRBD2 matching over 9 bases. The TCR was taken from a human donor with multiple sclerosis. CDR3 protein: CAWSVGGGAVAQYF. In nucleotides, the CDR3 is TGTGCCTGGAGTGTCGGCGGGGGGGCGGTTGCCCAGTACTTC. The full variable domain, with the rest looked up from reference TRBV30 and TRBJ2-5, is SQTIHQWPATLVQPVGSPLSLECTVEGTSNPNLYWYRQAAGRGLQLLFYSVGIGQISSEVPQNLSASRPQDRQFILSSKKLLLSDSGFYLCAWSVGGGAVAQYFGPGTRLLVL.